This T cell receptor beta chain is drawn from a study of blood T cell repertoires in COVID-19. The wider study: PBMCs, B-cell-depleted T cells, or T cells provided the cDNA or gDNA that made up the material.

Germline CDR1 and CDR2: ENHRY and SYGVKD. This CDR3 comprises 14 residues. Trimming took 6 bases from V and 2 from J, leaving 10 bases between them. The authors' processing: Scientists estimated how many nucleated cells there were by amplifying reference gene primers. The method was immunoSEQ multiplex PCR; TCRdb's version includes in-frame clones alone and lacks a portion of them. That table supplies the V and J calls and clone size; D and trimming were determined from the DNA. The sample shows under 450,000 clones, approximately 90% of them seen only once. The genes are TRBV10-3 and TRBJ1-4; possible D gene TRBD1, 6 bases. The source of this sequence is a middle-aged woman who had been exposed to COVID-19. Input material: PBMCs or T cells enriched from blood (not recorded which). This CDR3 is CAIRRGTTNEKLFF. The CDR3 nucleotides read TGTGCCATCAGGAGGGGGACGACTAATGAAAAACTGTTTTTT.